This T cell receptor beta chain was found in a study of cytomegalovirus exposure and HLA in healthy donors. Study-level results: Per published reports, the classifier diagnosed cytomegalovirus status with high specificity and sensitivity. Confirmation was obtained in vitro that a few CMV-associated chains are specific for CMV antigens. Generally TCR sequences proved uncommon, though certain public TCRs appeared in numerous donors.

The germline gives CDR1 SGDLS, CDR2 YYNGEE. The V and J ends lost 0 bases and 3 bases respectively, with 8 bases between them. The CDR3 loop spans 14 amino acids. This clone came up once. What it binds is not known. Sequencing used immunoSEQ multiplex PCR; TCRdb keeps in-frame clones, though not all of them. The data show tens of thousands of clones, over 85% seen once. The study drew the donors from its approximately 120-subject validation cohort, separate from the roughly 700-subject first cohort. This receptor was identified in a woman aged 18-29 years in good health and CMV-seronegative. The source material was PBMCs. V and J are TRBV9 and TRBJ2-3, with D unresolved. The CDR3, as DNA: TGTGCCAGCAGCGTAGGGGCAGCAACAGATACGCAGTATTTT. It yields the protein CASSVGAATDTQYF.